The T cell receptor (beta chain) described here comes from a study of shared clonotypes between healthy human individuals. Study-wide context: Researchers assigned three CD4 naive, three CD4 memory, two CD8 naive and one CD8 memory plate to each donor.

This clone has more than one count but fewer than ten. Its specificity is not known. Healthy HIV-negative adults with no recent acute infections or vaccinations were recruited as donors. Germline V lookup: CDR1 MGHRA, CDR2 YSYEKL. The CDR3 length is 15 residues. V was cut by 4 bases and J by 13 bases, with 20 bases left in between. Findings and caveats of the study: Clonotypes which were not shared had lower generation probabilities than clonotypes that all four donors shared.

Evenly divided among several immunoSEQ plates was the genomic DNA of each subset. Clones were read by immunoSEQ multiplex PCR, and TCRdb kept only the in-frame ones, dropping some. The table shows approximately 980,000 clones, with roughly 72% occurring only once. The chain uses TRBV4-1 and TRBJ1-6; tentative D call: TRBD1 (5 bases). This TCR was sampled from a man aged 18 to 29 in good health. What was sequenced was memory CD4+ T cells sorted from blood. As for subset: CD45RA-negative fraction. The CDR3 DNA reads TGCGCCAGCAGCCCCCTCTCCCCGGACATTGCGCCCCTCCACTTT. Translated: CASSPLSPDIAPLHF.